Following are 10 T cell receptor beta chains from one sample sequenced in a study of human T cells and chemical hapten exposure. Time point here: patch test 1, 2 weeks after DPC sensitization. The sample's treatment: therapeutic diphenylcyclopropenone sensitization with weekly scalp DPC. Using its own MiXCR run on the RACE reads, TCRdb lists one record per CDR3 protein. In the table there are about 110,000 distinct CDR3 sequences, roughly 11% of which are singletons. This material consisted of whole blood, taken in connection with sensitization to the hapten diphenylcyclopropenone (DPC). The receptors derive from a woman between 35 and 50 years old with alopecia areata. Some clones in this sample may be carry-over from other donors' samples.

There are many counts of this clonotype. In DNA, the CDR3 is TGTGCCAGCAGTTACTCCAATCTGGGGGGATTCCCTCCTGGGGCCAACGTCCTGACTTTC. Its protein product is CASSYSNLGGFPPGANVLTF. The chain has TRBV6-2 or TRBV6-3 and TRBJ2-6; weak D call: TRBD2 (6 bases). CDR3 length equals 20 residues. Germline V gives CDR1 MNHEY, CDR2 SVGEGT. Between the trimmed V and J ends, which lost 0 bases and 2 bases, there was a span of 20 bases.

This clonotype has ten or more counts. The chain has TRBV7-8 and TRBJ2-3, with D possibly being TRBD2 (6 bases). The CDR3 runs to 15 residues. The V gene's germline CDR1 is SGHVS and CDR2 FQNEAQ. V lost 1 base, J lost 2 bases, and 10 bases lay in between. The CDR3 bases are TGTGCCAGCAGCTTAGTGGCGGGGAACACAGATACGCAGTATTTT. It encodes CASSLVAGNTDTQYF. The entire variable domain, with the rest obtained from reference TRBV7-8 and TRBJ2-3, is as follows: GAGVSQSPRYKVAKRGQDVALRCDPISGHVSLFWYQQALGQGPEFLTYFQNEAQLDKSGLPSDRFFAERPEGSVSTLKIQRTQQEDSAVYLCASSLVAGNTDTQYFGPGTRLTVL.

The chain links TRBV7-9 to TRBJ1-5; D possibly corresponds to TRBD1 (5 bases). V dropped 8 bases and J dropped 3 bases, with 14 bases sitting between them. CDR1 SEHNR and CDR2 FQNEAQ come from the germline V gene (reference sequence). The CDR3 length is 14 residues. DNA for the CDR3: TGTGCCAGCTCCTCCGGGACTTACAATCAGCCCCAGCATTTT. Encoded protein: CASSSGTYNQPQHF.

This clonotype has a handful of counts. The V call is TRBV5-4, the J call TRBJ1-1; the D gene is possibly TRBD1 (6 bases). Germline CDR1 is SGHNT and CDR2 is YYREEE (reference sequence). The V end was cut by 4 bases, the J end by 4 bases, with 11 bases between. The CDR3 contains 13 residues. CDR3: CASSPTGATEAFF. The CDR3 DNA reads as TGTGCCAGCAGCCCTACGGGGGCCACTGAAGCTTTCTTT.

This clonotype was detected only a few times. The chain joins TRBV28 to TRBJ2-1, with D uncertain. The CDR3 totals 13 residues. In germline, CDR1 is MDHEN, CDR2 SYDVKM. The ends were cut back, 4 bases at V and 8 bases at J, with 12 bases in the middle. The CDR3 loop reads CASSSGSADEQFF. The CDR3 DNA reads TGTGCCAGCAGTTCTGGGTCCGCGGATGAGCAGTTCTTC.

The rearrangement joins TRBV27 to TRBJ1-2, with 9 bases aligning to TRBD1. V gave up 1 base and J gave up 7 bases; unmatched junction bases: 4. Looked up from germline, CDR1 is MNHEY and CDR2 is SMNVEV (reference sequence). The CDR3 length is 14 residues. DNA of the CDR3: TGTGCCAGCAGTTTATGGTCGACAGGGGGTGGCTACACCTTC. It encodes CASSLWSTGGGYTF.

The V call is TRBV20-1, the J call TRBJ2-1, with 9 bases aligning to TRBD2. Germline lookup yields CDR1 DFQATT and CDR2 SNEGSKA (reference sequence). Losses at the gene ends were 2 bases for V and 1 base for J; bases not matched to a gene: 6. The CDR3 extends over 16 amino acids. In DNA, the CDR3 is TGCAGTGCTAGAAACTCCGCGGGGGGGTCCTACAATGAGCAGTTCTTC. This gives the protein CSARNSAGGSYNEQFF.

This clonotype was counted ten times or more. The V call is TRBV7-3, the J call TRBJ2-2; tentatively, D is TRBD2 (6 bases). This CDR3 has 15 residues. V was cut by 2 bases and J by 4 bases, with 11 bases left in between. CDR1 and CDR2 from the germline V gene are SGHTA and FQGTGA. CDR3 protein: CASSLRGSGTGELFF. In DNA, the CDR3 is TGTGCCAGCAGCTTACGGGGGTCTGGCACCGGGGAGCTGTTTTTT.

V usage is TRBV30 and J usage is TRBJ1-4, with 8 bases aligning to TRBD1. Trimming removed 5 bases from V and 0 bases from J; junction bases left unmatched: 14. The CDR3 loop spans 18 amino acids. The germline V gene encodes CDR1 GTSNPN and CDR2 SVGIG (reference sequence). The CDR3 DNA follows: TGTGCCTGGGGCCGGACGGACAGGGTTTACGCAACTAATGAAAAACTGTTTTTT. It specifies CAWGRTDRVYATNEKLFF.

This clonotype appeared a few times. This chain links TRBV19 with TRBJ1-5; the match to TRBD1 covers 12 bases. With V trimmed by 6 bases and J by 6 bases, 3 bases remained unmatched. This CDR3 has 14 residues. The germline V gene has CDR1 LNHDA and CDR2 SQIVND (reference sequence). DNA of the CDR3: TGTGCCAGTAGCGGGACAGGGGGCCCTCAGCCCCAGCATTTT. Protein sequence: CASSGTGGPQPQHF.